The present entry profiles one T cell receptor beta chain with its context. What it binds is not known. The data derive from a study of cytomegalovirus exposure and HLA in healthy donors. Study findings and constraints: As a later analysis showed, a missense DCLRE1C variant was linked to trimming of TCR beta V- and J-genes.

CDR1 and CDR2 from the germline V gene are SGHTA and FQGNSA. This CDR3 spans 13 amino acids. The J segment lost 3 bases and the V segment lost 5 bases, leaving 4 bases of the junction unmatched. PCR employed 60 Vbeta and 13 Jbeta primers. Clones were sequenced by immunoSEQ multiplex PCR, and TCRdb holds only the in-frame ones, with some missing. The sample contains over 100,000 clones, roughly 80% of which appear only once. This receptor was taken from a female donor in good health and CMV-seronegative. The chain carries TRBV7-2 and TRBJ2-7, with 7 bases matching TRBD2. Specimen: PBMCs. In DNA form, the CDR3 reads TGTGCCAGCAGCATCAGCGGGAACTACGAGCAGTACTTC. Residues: CASSISGNYEQYF.